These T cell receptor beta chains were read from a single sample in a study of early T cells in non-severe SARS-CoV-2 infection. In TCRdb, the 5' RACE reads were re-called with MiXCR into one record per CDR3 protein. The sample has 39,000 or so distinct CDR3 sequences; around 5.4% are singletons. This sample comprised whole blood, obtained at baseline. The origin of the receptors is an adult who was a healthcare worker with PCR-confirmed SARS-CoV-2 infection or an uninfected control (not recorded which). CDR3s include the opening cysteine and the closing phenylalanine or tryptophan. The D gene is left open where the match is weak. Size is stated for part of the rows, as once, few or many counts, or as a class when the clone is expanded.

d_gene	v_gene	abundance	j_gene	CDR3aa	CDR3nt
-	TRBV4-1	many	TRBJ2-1	CASSHPQGHEQFF	TGCGCCAGCAGCCACCCACAGGGTCATGAGCAGTTCTTC
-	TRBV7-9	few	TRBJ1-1	CASSRLRGALTEAFF	TGTGCCAGCAGTCGCCTACGGGGGGCTTTAACTGAAGCTTTCTTT
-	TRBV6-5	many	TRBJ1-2	CASSYSLQGYGYTF	TGTGCCAGCAGTTATTCCCTACAGGGTTATGGCTACACCTTC
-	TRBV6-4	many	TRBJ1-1	CASSDGTGGMNTEAFF	TGTGCCAGCAGTGACGGGACCGGGGGAATGAACACTGAAGCTTTCTTT
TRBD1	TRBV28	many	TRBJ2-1	CASSFSDRGQFF	TGTGCCAGCAGTTTCTCGGACAGGGGGCAGTTCTTC
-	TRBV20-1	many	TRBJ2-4	CSAWDSLAKNIQYF	TGCAGTGCGTGGGACTCACTAGCCAAAAACATTCAGTACTTC
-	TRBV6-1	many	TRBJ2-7	CASSSQWASYEQYF	TGTGCCAGCAGTTCACAGTGGGCCTCCTACGAGCAGTACTTC
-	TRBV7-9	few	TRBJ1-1	CASSLEGPTEAFF	TGTGCCAGCAGCTTAGAGGGGCCGACTGAAGCTTTCTTT
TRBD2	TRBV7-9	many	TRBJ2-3	CASSLGDYSSTDTQYF	TGTGCCAGCAGCTTAGGGGACTACTCCTCCACAGATACGCAGTATTTT
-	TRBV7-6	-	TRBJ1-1	CASSLDLVTEAFF	TGTGCCAGCAGCTTAGACCTAGTCACTGAAGCTTTCTTT
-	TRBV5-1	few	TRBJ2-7	CASSPGTGVVFYEQYF	TGCGCCAGCAGCCCCGGGACCGGTGTCGTTTTCTACGAGCAGTACTTC
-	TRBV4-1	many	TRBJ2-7	CASSPLGLGEQYF	TGCGCCAGCAGCCCCCTGGGGCTGGGCGAGCAGTACTTC
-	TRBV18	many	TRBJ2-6	CASSPGPRTGANVLTF	TGTGCCAGCTCACCGGGCCCTAGGACCGGGGCCAACGTCCTGACTTTC
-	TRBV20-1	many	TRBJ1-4	CSARDRVTNEKLFF	TGCAGTGCTAGAGATCGTGTCACTAATGAAAAACTGTTTTTT
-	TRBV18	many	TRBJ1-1	CASSPTGNTEAFF	TGTGCCAGCTCACCCACGGGGAACACTGAAGCTTTCTTT
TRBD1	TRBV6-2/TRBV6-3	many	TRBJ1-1	CASSWGQKNTEAFF	TGTGCCAGCAGTTGGGGACAGAAAAACACTGAAGCTTTCTTT
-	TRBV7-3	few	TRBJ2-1	CASSWTVFNEQFF	TGTGCCAGCAGCTGGACGGTCTTCAATGAGCAGTTCTTC
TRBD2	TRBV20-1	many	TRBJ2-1	CSAKVRGDYNEQFF	TGCAGTGCTAAGGTACGGGGGGACTACAATGAGCAGTTCTTC
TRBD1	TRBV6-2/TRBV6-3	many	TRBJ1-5	CASSFDRGDQPQHF	TGTGCCAGCAGTTTCGACAGGGGTGATCAGCCCCAGCATTTT
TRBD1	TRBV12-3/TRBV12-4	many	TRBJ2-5	CASSSGTAAQETQYF	TGTGCCAGCAGTTCCGGGACAGCAGCCCAAGAGACCCAGTACTTC
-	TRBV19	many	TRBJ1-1	CASTPGMVGTEAFF	TGTGCCAGTACCCCTGGGATGGTAGGCACTGAAGCTTTCTTT
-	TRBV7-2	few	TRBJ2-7	CASSLGTSNSYEQYF	TGTGCCAGCAGCTTAGGGACTTCTAACTCCTACGAGCAGTACTTC
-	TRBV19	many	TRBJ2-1	CASSRSLARPSYNEQFF	TGTGCCAGTAGTAGGAGCTTAGCGAGACCCTCCTACAATGAGCAGTTCTTC
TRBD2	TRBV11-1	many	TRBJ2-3	CASSLPLGSGAVVDTQYF	TGTGCCAGCAGCTTACCCTTGGGTAGCGGGGCGGTCGTGGATACGCAGTATTTT
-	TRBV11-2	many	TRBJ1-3	CASSFYHSSGNTIYF	TGTGCCAGCAGCTTCTATCATTCCTCTGGAAACACCATATATTTT
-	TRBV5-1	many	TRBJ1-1	CASSLDPGTNTEAFF	TGCGCCAGCAGCTTGGATCCAGGGACGAACACTGAAGCTTTCTTT
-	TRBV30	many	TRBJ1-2	CAWSGRGVVDGYTF	TGTGCCTGGAGTGGACGGGGGGTAGTCGATGGCTACACCTTC